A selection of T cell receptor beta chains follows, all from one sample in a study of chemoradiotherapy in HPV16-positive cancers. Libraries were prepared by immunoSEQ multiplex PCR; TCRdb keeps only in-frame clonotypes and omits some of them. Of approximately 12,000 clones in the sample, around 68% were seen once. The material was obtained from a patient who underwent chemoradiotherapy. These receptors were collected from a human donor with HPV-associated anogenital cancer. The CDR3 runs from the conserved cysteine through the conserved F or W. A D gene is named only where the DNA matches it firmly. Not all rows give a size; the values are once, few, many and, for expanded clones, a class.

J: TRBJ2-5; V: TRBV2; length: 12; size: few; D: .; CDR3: CASTYSQETQYF; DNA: TGTGCCAGCACTTACAGCCAAGAGACCCAGTACTTC
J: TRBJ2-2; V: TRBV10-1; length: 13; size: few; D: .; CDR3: CASSGGRTGELFF; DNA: TGCGCCAGCAGTGGCGGGCGGACCGGGGAGCTGTTTTTT
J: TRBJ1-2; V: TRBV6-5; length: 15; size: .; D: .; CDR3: CASSFLLAQRDGYTF; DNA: TGTGCCAGCAGTTTTCTCTTGGCCCAACGGGATGGCTACACCTTC
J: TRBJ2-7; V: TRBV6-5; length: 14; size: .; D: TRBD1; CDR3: CASRAGTGGYEQYF; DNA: TGTGCCAGCAGAGCCGGGACAGGGGGCTACGAGCAGTACTTC
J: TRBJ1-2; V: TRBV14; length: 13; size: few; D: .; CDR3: CASSHWTDYGYTF; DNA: TGTGCCAGCAGCCACTGGACAGATTATGGCTACACCTTC
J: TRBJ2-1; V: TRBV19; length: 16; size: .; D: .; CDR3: CASSIGALSSYNEQFF; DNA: TGTGCCAGTAGTATCGGGGCTTTGAGCTCCTACAATGAGCAGTTCTTC
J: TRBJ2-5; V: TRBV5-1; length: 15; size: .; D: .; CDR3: CASSFGGGRQETQYF; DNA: TGCGCCAGCAGCTTTGGGGGGGGGCGCCAAGAGACCCAGTACTTC
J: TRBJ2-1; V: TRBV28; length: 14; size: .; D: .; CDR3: CASSVATLYNEQFF; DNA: TGTGCCAGCAGCGTTGCTACCCTGTACAATGAGCAGTTCTTC
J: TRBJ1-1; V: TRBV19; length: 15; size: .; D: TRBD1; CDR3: CASMGEDRAFTEAFF; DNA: TGTGCCAGTATGGGGGAGGACAGGGCCTTCACTGAAGCTTTCTTT
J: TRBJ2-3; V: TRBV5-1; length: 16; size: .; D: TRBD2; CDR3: CASSNLAGAITDTQYF; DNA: TGCGCCAGCAGCAACCTAGCGGGGGCGATCACAGATACGCAGTATTTT
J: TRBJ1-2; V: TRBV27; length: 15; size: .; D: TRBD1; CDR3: CASSPHRGSNYGYTF; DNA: TGTGCCAGCAGTCCCCACAGGGGGAGTAACTATGGCTACACCTTC
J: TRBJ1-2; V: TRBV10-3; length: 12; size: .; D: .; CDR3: CAISGATYGYTF; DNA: TGTGCCATCTCGGGGGCAACGTATGGCTACACCTTC
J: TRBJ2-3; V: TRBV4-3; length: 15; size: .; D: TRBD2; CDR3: CASSQGLASTDTQYF; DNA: TGCGCCAGCAGCCAAGGACTAGCGAGCACAGATACGCAGTATTTT
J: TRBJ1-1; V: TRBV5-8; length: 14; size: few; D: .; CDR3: CASSRQRGYTEAFF; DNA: TGTGCCAGCAGCCGCCAACGGGGATACACTGAAGCTTTCTTT
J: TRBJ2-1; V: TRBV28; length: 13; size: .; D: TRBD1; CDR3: CASRGQEYNEQFF; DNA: TGTGCCAGCAGAGGACAGGAGTACAATGAGCAGTTCTTC
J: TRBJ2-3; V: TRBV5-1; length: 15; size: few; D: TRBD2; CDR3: CASRVAGGVTDTQYF; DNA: TGCGCCAGCAGGGTAGCGGGGGGGGTCACAGATACGCAGTATTTT
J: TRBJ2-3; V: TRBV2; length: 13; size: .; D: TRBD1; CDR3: CASSGAGGKTQYF; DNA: TGTGCCAGCAGTGGGGCAGGGGGCAAGACGCAGTATTTT
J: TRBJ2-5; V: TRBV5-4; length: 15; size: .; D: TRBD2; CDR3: CASSARGSLRETQYF; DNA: TGTGCCAGCAGCGCGCGGGGGAGTCTACGGGAGACCCAGTACTTC
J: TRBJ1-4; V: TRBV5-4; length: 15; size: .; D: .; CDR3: CASSLSGITNEKLFF; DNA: TGTGCCAGCAGCTTGTCAGGGATAACTAATGAAAAACTGTTTTTT
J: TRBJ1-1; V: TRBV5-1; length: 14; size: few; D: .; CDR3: CASRTQGQNTEAFF; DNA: TGCGCCAGCAGGACTCAAGGGCAGAACACTGAAGCTTTCTTT
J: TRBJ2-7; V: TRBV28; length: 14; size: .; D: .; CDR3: CASTSGTGFYEQYF; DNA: TGTGCCAGCACTTCAGGGACGGGGTTCTACGAGCAGTACTTC
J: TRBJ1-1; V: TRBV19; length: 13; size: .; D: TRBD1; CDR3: CASSMTGRTEAFF; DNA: TGTGCCAGTAGTATGACAGGGCGCACTGAAGCTTTCTTT
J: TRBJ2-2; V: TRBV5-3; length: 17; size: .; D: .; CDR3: CARSRTLPRRVTGELFF; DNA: TGTGCCAGAAGCCGTACACTCCCACGGAGGGTCACCGGGGAGCTGTTTTTT
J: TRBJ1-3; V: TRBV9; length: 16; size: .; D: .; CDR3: CASSVGSGVRGNTIYF; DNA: TGTGCCAGCAGCGTAGGTTCAGGCGTTCGTGGAAACACCATATATTTT
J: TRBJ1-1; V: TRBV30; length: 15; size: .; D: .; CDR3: CAWGPPRGISTEAFF; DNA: TGTGCCTGGGGTCCTCCCCGGGGTATTAGTACTGAAGCTTTCTTT
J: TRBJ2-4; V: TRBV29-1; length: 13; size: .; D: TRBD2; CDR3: CSAMGLAGSIQYF; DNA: TGCAGCGCCATGGGACTAGCGGGGAGCATTCAGTATTTC
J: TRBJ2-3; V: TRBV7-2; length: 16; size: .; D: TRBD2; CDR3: CASSLDSGGAPDTQYF; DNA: TGTGCCAGCAGCTTAGACAGCGGGGGGGCCCCAGATACGCAGTATTTT
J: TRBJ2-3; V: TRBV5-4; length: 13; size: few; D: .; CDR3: CASSRDSTDTQYF; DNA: TGTGCCAGCAGCCGAGACAGCACAGATACGCAGTATTTT
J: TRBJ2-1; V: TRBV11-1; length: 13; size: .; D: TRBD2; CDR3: CASSHGRAGEQFF; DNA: TGTGCCAGCAGCCACGGGAGGGCGGGTGAGCAGTTCTTC
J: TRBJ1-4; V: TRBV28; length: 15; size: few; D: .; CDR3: CASSPRDGGNEKLFF; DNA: TGTGCCAGCAGTCCCCGGGACGGAGGAAATGAAAAACTGTTTTTT
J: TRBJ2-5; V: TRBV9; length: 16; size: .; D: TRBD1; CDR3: CASSVLTGEPQETQYF; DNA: TGTGCCAGCAGCGTGTTGACAGGGGAGCCCCAAGAGACCCAGTACTTC
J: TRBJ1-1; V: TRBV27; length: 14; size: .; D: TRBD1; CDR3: CASSSSLRDRVAFF; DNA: TGTGCCAGCAGTTCCTCCCTCCGGGACAGGGTTGCTTTCTTT
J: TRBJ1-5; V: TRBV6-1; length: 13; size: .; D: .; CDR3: CASGLDLGQPQHF; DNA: TGTGCCAGCGGCCTCGATTTGGGTCAGCCCCAGCATTTT
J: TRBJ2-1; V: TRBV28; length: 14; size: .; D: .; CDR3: CASKGGTFYNEQFF; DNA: TGTGCCAGCAAGGGCGGGACTTTTTACAATGAGCAGTTCTTC
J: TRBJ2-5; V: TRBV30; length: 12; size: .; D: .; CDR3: CAWSVQGETQYF; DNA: TGTGCCTGGAGTGTACAGGGAGAGACCCAGTACTTC
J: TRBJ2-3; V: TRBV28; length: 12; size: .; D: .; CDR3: CASRPTTDTQYF; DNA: TGTGCCAGCAGGCCGACGACAGATACGCAGTATTTT
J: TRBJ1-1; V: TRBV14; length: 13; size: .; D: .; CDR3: CASSRDWDTEAFF; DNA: TGTGCCAGCAGCCGTGATTGGGACACTGAAGCTTTCTTT
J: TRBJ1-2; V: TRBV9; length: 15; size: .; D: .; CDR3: CASSVDIGQVGGYTF; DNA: TGTGCCAGCAGCGTAGATATCGGACAAGTGGGGGGCTACACCTTC
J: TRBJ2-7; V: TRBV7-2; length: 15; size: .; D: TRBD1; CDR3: CASSLEQGATYEQYF; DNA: TGTGCCAGCAGCTTAGAACAGGGGGCGACTTACGAGCAGTACTTC
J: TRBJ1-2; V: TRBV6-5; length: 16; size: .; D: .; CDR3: CASSYGRGRSTYGYTF; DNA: TGTGCCAGCAGTTACGGGCGGGGCCGCTCCACCTATGGCTACACCTTC
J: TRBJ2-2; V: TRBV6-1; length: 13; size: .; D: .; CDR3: CASSVPGAGELFF; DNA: TGTGCCAGCAGTGTTCCAGGGGCCGGGGAGCTGTTTTTT
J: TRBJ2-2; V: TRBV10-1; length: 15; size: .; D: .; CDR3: CASKGTLGDTGELFF; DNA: TGCGCCAGCAAAGGGACGCTGGGGGACACCGGGGAGCTGTTTTTT
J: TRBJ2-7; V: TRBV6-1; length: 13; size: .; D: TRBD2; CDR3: CASRGGLAEGQYF; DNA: TGTGCCAGCAGGGGGGGACTAGCGGAAGGGCAGTACTTC
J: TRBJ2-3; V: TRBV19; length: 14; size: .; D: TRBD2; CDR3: CATTPGGPRDTQYF; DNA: TGTGCCACAACCCCGGGGGGACCGCGGGATACGCAGTATTTT
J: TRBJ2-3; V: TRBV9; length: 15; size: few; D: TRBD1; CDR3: CASSVEQGVSDTQYF; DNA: TGTGCCAGCAGCGTAGAACAGGGGGTTTCAGATACGCAGTATTTT
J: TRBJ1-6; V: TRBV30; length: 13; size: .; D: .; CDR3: CAYQGFGNSPLHF; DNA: TGTGCCTACCAGGGATTCGGGAATTCACCCCTCCACTTT
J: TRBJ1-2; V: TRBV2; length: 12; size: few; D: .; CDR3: CASRGAGYGYTF; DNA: TGTGCCAGCAGGGGGGCAGGCTATGGCTACACCTTC
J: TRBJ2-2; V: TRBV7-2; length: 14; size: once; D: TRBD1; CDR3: CASSLDRGGGELFF; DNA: TGTGCCAGCAGCTTAGACAGGGGTGGCGGGGAGCTGTTTTTT
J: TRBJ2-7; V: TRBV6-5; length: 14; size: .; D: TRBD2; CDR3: CASSDIAGGYEQYF; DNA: TGTGCCAGCAGTGACATAGCGGGAGGCTACGAGCAGTACTTC
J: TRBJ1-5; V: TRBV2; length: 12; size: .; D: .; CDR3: CASSNGDQPQHF; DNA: TGTGCCAGCAGTAACGGGGACCAGCCCCAGCATTTT
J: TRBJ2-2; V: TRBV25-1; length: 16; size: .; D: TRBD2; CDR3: CASGRLAGVGNGELFF; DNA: TGTGCCAGTGGCCGTCTAGCGGGAGTCGGAAACGGGGAGCTGTTTTTT
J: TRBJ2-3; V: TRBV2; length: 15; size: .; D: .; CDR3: CASSEYPRGTDTQYF; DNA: TGTGCCAGCAGTGAATATCCTAGGGGCACAGATACGCAGTATTTT
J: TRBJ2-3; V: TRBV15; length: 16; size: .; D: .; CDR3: CATSREKTTSTDTQYF; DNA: TGTGCCACCAGCAGAGAAAAGACGACCAGCACAGATACGCAGTATTTT